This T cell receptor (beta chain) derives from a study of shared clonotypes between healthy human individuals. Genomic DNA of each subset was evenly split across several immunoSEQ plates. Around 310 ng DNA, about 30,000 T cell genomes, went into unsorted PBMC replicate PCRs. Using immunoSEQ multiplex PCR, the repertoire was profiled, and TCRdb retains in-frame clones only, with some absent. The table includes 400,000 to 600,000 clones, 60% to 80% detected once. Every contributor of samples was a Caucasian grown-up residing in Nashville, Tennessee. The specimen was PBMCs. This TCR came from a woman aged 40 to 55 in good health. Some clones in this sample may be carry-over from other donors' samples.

CDR3: CASSLAGAGGRYNEQFF. CDR3 DNA sequence: TGTGCCAGCAGTTTAGCGGGAGCGGGAGGGAGGTACAATGAGCAGTTCTTC. V and J are TRBV28 and TRBJ2-1, with 10 bases aligning to TRBD2. Germline CDR1 reads MDHEN; CDR2 reads SYDVKM. The CDR3 totals 17 residues. J was trimmed by 4 bases and V by 2 bases; bases with no gene match: 8.